The clone carrying this TCR beta chain has a count of ten or more. These data come from a study of naive and memory T cell subsets. Per the germline V gene, CDR1 is SNHLY and CDR2 is FYNNEI. V was clipped by 6 bases and J by 2 bases, with 15 bases between them. This CDR3 spans 15 amino acids. An equimolar mix of two oligonucleotides served as the beta constant-region primer for TRBC1 and TRBC2. TCRdb independently ran MiXCR on the UMI-ligation and nested PCR reads; one entry per CDR3 protein. The sample includes under 100,000 distinct CDR3 sequences, 7% of them seen just once. This chain joins TRBV2 and TRBJ2-3; TRBD2 is a possible D gene (6 bases). This receptor was identified in a human donor in good health. The sample taken for sequencing was central memory CD4+ T cells from blood. The CDR3 is CASRTRDFPTDTQYF. For the CDR3, the DNA is TGTGCCAGCAGGACCCGGGACTTTCCCACAGATACGCAGTATTTT.